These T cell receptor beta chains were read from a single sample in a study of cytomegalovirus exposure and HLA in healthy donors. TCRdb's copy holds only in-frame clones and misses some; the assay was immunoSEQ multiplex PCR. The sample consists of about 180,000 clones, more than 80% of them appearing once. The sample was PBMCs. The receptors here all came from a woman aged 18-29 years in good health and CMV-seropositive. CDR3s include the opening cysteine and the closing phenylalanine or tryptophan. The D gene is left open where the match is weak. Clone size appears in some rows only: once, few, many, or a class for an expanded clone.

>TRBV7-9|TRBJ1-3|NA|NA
CASREPSGNTIYF
TGTGCCAGTCGGGAACCATCTGGAAACACCATATATTTT
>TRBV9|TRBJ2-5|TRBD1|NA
CASSRDRVRGSETQYF
TGTGCCAGCAGCCGGGACAGGGTACGGGGGTCGGAGACCCAGTACTTC
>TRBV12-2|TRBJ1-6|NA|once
CASRSLGPLHF
TGTGCAAGTCGTAGCTTGGGTCCCCTCCACTTT
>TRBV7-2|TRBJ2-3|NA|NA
CASSLSNLGVDTQYF
TGTGCCAGCAGCCTGTCTAATTTAGGGGTTGATACGCAGTATTTT
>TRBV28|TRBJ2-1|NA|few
CASSWLGRSGQFF
TGTGCCAGCAGTTGGTTGGGGCGGTCGGGGCAGTTCTTC
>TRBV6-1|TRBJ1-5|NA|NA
CASSGEGFYQPQHF
TGTGCCAGCAGTGGGGAGGGTTTCTATCAGCCCCAGCATTTT
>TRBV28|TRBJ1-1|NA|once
CASSTQAEAFF
TGTGCCAGCAGTACGCAGGCTGAAGCTTTCTTT
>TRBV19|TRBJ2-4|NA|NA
CASSPATQGIQYF
TGTGCCAGTAGTCCTGCAACCCAGGGCATTCAGTACTTC
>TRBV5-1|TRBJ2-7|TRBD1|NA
CASSLQPGQGYEQYF
TGCGCCAGCAGCTTGCAACCGGGACAGGGGTACGAGCAGTACTTC
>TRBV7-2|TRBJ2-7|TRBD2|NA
CASTRTGGGPYEQYF
TGTGCCAGCACCCGAACTGGCGGGGGGCCGTACGAGCAGTACTTC
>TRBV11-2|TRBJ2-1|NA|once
CASSPTYPNEQFF
TGTGCCAGCAGCCCCACTTATCCCAATGAGCAGTTCTTC
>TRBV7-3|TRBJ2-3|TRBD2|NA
CASSLPGSGGPADTQYF
TGTGCCAGCAGCTTACCCGGTAGCGGGGGACCGGCAGATACGCAGTATTTT
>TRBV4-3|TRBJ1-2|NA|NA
CASSQDRRLHDYGYTF
TGCGCCAGCAGCCAAGATAGGCGGCTTCACGACTATGGCTACACCTTC
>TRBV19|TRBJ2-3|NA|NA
CASSGGIDTQYF
TGTGCCAGTAGTGGGGGGATTGATACGCAGTATTTT
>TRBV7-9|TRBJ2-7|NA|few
CAIYRDTIPYEQYF
TGTGCCATATATAGGGACACCATACCCTACGAGCAGTACTTC
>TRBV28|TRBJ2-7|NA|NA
CAIGAGDKKLYEQYF
TGTGCCATCGGGGCAGGGGATAAAAAACTCTACGAGCAGTACTTC
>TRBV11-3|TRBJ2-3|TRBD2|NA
CASSFGGGADTQYF
TGTGCCAGCAGCTTCGGCGGGGGGGCAGATACGCAGTATTTT
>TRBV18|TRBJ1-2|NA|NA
CASSREGSGGYTF
TGTGCCAGCTCACGTGAAGGTTCGGGGGGCTACACCTTC
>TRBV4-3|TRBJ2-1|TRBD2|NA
CASSPQRLAGWRIEQFF
TGCGCCAGCAGCCCTCAAAGACTAGCGGGGTGGCGGATTGAGCAGTTCTTC
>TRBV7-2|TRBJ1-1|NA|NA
CASSLGGEMNTEAFF
TGTGCCAGCAGCCTGGGGGGGGAAATGAACACTGAAGCTTTCTTT
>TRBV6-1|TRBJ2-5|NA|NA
CASSAEGGPRETQYF
TGTGCCAGCAGTGCGGAGGGGGGGCCGAGGGAGACCCAGTACTTC
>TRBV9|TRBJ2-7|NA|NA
CASSVLASSYEQYF
TGTGCCAGCAGCGTTCTAGCCAGCTCCTACGAGCAGTACTTC
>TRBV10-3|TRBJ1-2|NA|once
CAISETQGNGYTF
TGTGCCATCAGTGAGACACAGGGCAACGGCTACACCTTC